These 5 T cell receptor beta chains originate from one sample sequenced in a study of blood T cell repertoires in COVID-19. Produced via immunoSEQ multiplex PCR; TCRdb's table is partial and in-frame only. The sample records about 480,000 clones, 75% to 90% being singletons. Specimen: peripheral blood. All receptors come from a man between 18 and 35 years old with COVID-19, enrolled during active disease.

The chain recombines TRBV11-2 with TRBJ2-1; 8 bases are a match to TRBD2. Trimming removed 4 bases from V and 7 bases from J; junction bases left unmatched: 9. The germline gives CDR1 SGHAT, CDR2 FQNNGV. This CDR3 spans 15 amino acids. The CDR3 reads CASSSVSGARNEQFF. The CDR3 DNA is TGTGCCAGCAGCTCGGTTAGCGGGGCCAGGAATGAGCAGTTCTTC. Full variable domain (outside the CDR3, taken from reference TRBV11-2 and TRBJ2-1): EAGVAQSPRYKIIEKRQSVAFWCNPISGHATLYWYQQILGQGPKLLIQFQNNGVVDDSQLPKDRFSAERLKGVDSTLKIQPAKLEDSAVYLCASSSVSGARNEQFFGPGTRLTVL.

V is TRBV24-1 and J is TRBJ2-7; D gene unclear. Germline CDR1 reads KGHDR; CDR2 reads SFDVKD. The CDR3 is made up of 12 amino acids. Trimming cost V 4 bases and J 6 bases, with 9 bases left between them. CDR3 sequence: CATSDPYSEQYF. The CDR3 DNA reads as TGTGCCACCAGTGACCCCTACAGCGAGCAGTACTTC.

V usage is TRBV12-3 or TRBV12-4 and J usage is TRBJ2-1; D is unresolved. The CDR3 is 11 amino acids. V was trimmed by 3 bases and J by 9 bases, leaving 6 bases between them. The CDR3: CASSFPGEQFF. The CDR3 region has the DNA TGTGCCAGCAGTTTTCCCGGTGAGCAGTTCTTC.

This chain links TRBV18 with TRBJ2-5, with a tentative D call TRBD2 (6 bases). Germline V lookup: CDR1 KGHSH, CDR2 LQKENI. CDR3 size: 13 residues. V lost 5 bases to trimming and J lost 1 base, with 8 bases between them. The CDR3 sequence is CASSEGLQETQYF. As DNA, the CDR3 is TGTGCCAGCTCAGAGGGACTCCAAGAGACCCAGTACTTC. The full variable domain, in which reference TRBV18 and TRBJ2-5 provide the parts outside the CDR3, is NAGVMQNPRHLVRRRGQEARLRCSPMKGHSHVYWYRQLPEEGLKFMVYLQKENIIDESGMPKERFSAEFPKEGPSILRIQQVVRGDSAAYFCASSEGLQETQYFGPGTRLLVL.

V gene TRBV5-4 combines with J gene TRBJ2-7; D is unclear. V shed 4 bases and J shed 5 bases, with 22 bases lying between them. CDR1 SGHNT and CDR2 YYREEE come from the germline V gene (reference sequence). The CDR3 consists of 16 residues. CDR3 residues: CASSPGGQNPRNEQYF. As DNA, the CDR3 is TGTGCCAGCAGCCCCGGTGGGCAGAACCCCCGGAACGAGCAGTACTTC. Drawing the rest from reference TRBV5-4 and TRBJ2-7, the complete variable domain is ETGVTQSPTHLIKTRGQQVTLRCSSQSGHNTVSWYQQALGQGPQFIFQYYREEENGRGNFPPRFSGLQFPNYSSELNVNALELDDSALYLCASSPGGQNPRNEQYFGPGTRLTVT.